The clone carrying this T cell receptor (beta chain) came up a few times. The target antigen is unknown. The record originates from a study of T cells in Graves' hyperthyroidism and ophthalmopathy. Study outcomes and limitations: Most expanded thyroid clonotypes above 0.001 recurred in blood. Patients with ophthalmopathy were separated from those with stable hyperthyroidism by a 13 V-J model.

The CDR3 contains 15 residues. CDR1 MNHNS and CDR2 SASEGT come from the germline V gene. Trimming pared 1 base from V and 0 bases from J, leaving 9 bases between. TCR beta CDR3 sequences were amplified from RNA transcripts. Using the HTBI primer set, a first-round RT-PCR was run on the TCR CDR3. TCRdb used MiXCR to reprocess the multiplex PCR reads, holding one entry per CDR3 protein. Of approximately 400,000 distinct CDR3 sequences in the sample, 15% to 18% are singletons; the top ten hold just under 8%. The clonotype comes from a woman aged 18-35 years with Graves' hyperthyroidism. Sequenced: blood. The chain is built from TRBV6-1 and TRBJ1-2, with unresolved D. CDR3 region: CASSEGTLSNYGYTF. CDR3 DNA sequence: TGTGCCAGCAGTGAAGGTACACTCTCTAACTATGGCTACACCTTC.